These 4 T cell receptor beta chains were sequenced from one sample in a study of graft-versus-host responses after intestinal transplantation. Assay used: immunoSEQ multiplex PCR; TCRdb lists only in-frame clones, some missing. The data show approximately 100,000 clones, with approximately 85% seen just once and more than 1.4% held by the top ten. The sequenced sample was PBMCs, obtained 255 days after intestinal transplant. The receptors stem from a human patient who received an intestinal transplant, so some T cells may come from the graft donor.

The V gene is TRBV5-6, the J gene TRBJ2-5, with 10 bases identical to TRBD2. The CDR3 consists of 17 residues. The germline CDR1 and CDR2 sequences are SGHDT and YYEEEE. The V and J ends lost 0 bases and 1 base, in that order; junction bases with no gene match: 6. CDR3 nucleotides: TGTGCCAGCAGCTTGGTTTCCAGCGGGGGGGCCCAAGAGACCCAGTACTTC. Amino acid sequence: CASSLVSSGGAQETQYF.

The chain combines TRBV30 with TRBJ2-6, with TRBD2 identical over 7 bases. CDR3 length: 14 residues. V shed 3 bases and J 2 bases; nucleotides not matched to a gene: 1. Germline assignment: CDR1 GTSNPN and CDR2 SVGIG (reference sequence). CDR3: CAWRGRAGANVLTF. CDR3 coding DNA: TGTGCCTGGAGGGGGAGGGCTGGGGCCAACGTCCTGACTTTC. The full variable domain, its missing parts supplied by reference TRBV30 and TRBJ2-6, is SQTIHQWPATLVQPVGSPLSLECTVEGTSNPNLYWYRQAAGRGLQLLFYSVGIGQISSEVPQNLSASRPQDRQFILSSKKLLLSDSGFYLCAWRGRAGANVLTFGAGSRLTVL.

The gene calls are TRBV7-8 and TRBJ2-5; possibly TRBD1 for D (6 bases). The V and J ends lost 2 bases and 3 bases respectively, with 7 bases between them. In germline, CDR1 is SGHVS, CDR2 FQNEAQ. There are 13 residues in the CDR3. CDR3 sequence reads: CASSLRTEETQYF. CDR3 in DNA: TGTGCCAGCAGCTTAAGGACAGAAGAGACCCAGTACTTC.

The chain is built from TRBV7-2 and TRBJ2-3; D gene unclear. The CDR3 sequence is 11 residues long. Trimming removed 1 base from V and 9 bases from J, with 5 bases in between. CDR1 SGHTA and CDR2 FQGNSA come from the germline V gene. This chain's CDR3 is CASSLEVTQYF. In nucleotides, the CDR3 is TGTGCCAGCAGCTTAGAAGTGACGCAGTATTTT.